Each of the 2 T cell receptor beta chains below was sequenced from the same sample in a study of blood T cell repertoires in COVID-19. The assay was immunoSEQ multiplex PCR, and TCRdb's table has in-frame clones only and misses some. This repertoire shows 200,000 to 250,000 clones, about nine tenths found once; its top ten account for less than 4.5%. Input material: PBMCs or T cells enriched from blood (not recorded which). All receptors derive from a middle-aged woman with acute COVID-19.

The chain joins TRBV29-1 to TRBJ1-4; TRBD1 matches at 9 bases. J gave up 3 bases and V 4 bases, and 6 bases lay outside the gene matches. Per the germline V gene, CDR1 is SQVTM and CDR2 is ANQGSEA. The CDR3 contains 15 residues. Here the CDR3 DNA reads TGCAGCGTTGTCTCCCGGACAGGGGCTAATGAAAAACTGTTTTTT. It codes for CSVVSRTGANEKLFF.

The V gene is TRBV30, the J gene TRBJ2-1; no clear D. V dropped 8 bases and J dropped 5 bases, with 19 bases sitting between them. CDR1 is GTSNPN and CDR2 is SVGIG in the germline V gene (reference sequence). The CDR3 totals 14 residues. CDR3 nucleotides: TGTGCCAACAGACAAATGACATCACACAATGAGCAGTTCTTC. Its protein product is CANRQMTSHNEQFF.